The 26 T cell receptor beta chains given below trace back to one sample, sequenced in a study of HIV-infected patients and healthy controls. Whole blood was used without fractionation, so all unsorted peripheral T cells were included. Reverse transcription used around 480 ng RNA and constant-region primers for alpha and beta. Using multiplexing indices, alpha and beta chain libraries were generated apart by chain-specific third strand synthesis. TCRdb itself ran the 5' RACE reads through MiXCR, one entry per CDR3 protein. This sample has 4,300 or so distinct CDR3 sequences, with roughly 15% found just once. This material consisted of blood, taken before antiretroviral therapy. These receptors came from an adult with HIV infection.

This clonotype was recorded only once. The V gene is TRBV12-5, the J gene TRBJ1-2; D not resolved. CDR1 and CDR2 from the germline V gene are LGHNT and FRNRAP. V lost 1 base and J 8 bases, leaving 17 bases between the germline ends. The CDR3 totals 15 residues. DNA for the CDR3: TGTGCTAGTGGTTTGGCCATTACACCCGACCTAGGCTACACCTTC. Its protein is CASGLAITPDLGYTF.

The chain links TRBV19 to TRBJ2-7; 8 nucleotides align to TRBD1. The CDR3 spans 14 residues. Germline V gives CDR1 LNHDA, CDR2 SQIVND (reference sequence). The junction had 8 bases not matched to a gene; V was cut back by 7 bases and J by 3 bases. In DNA form, the CDR3 reads TGTGCCAGTAACACCGGGACAGGCCTCTACGAGCAGTACTTC. Amino acids: CASNTGTGLYEQYF.

As for this clonotype: A much larger clonotype is one base distant, so this may be a read error. The chain uses TRBV6-5 and TRBJ2-7; tentatively, D is TRBD2 (6 bases). Germline V gene lookup returns CDR1 MNHEY and CDR2 SVGAGI. V was trimmed by 0 bases and J by 5 bases, leaving 14 bases between them. The CDR3 consists of 15 residues. CDR3 bases: TGTGCCAGCAGTTACTCGATCGGGAGTCAAGACGAGCAGTACTTC. Its protein product is CASSYSIGSQDEQYF.

The chain links TRBV19 to TRBJ2-7; a weak D match, TRBD2 (6 bases). Germline V gene data show CDR1 as LNHDA and CDR2 as SQIVND (reference sequence). The CDR3 runs to 12 residues. Trimming removed 5 bases at V and 3 bases at J, with 8 bases between. This chain's CDR3 is CASSGGIYEQYF. The CDR3 region has the DNA TGTGCCAGTAGTGGCGGGATCTACGAGCAGTACTTC.

This clonotype has only a few counts. The CDR3 loop is CASSVTGGAVEGYTF. In nucleotides, the CDR3 is TGTGCCAGCAGTGTCACAGGGGGCGCGGTTGAGGGCTACACCTTC. J is TRBJ1-2 and V is TRBV2, with 9 bases lining up with TRBD1. CDR1 SNHLY and CDR2 FYNNEI come from the germline V gene. The CDR3 extends over 15 amino acids. The V and J ends lost 4 bases and 8 bases, in that order; junction bases with no gene match: 11.

This clonotype rates as medium-sized. The chain recombines TRBV11-3 with TRBJ1-1; D unclear. Germline V gives CDR1 SGHNT, CDR2 YENEEA. Trimming removed 1 base from V and 4 bases from J, with 10 bases in between. The CDR3 sequence is 14 residues long. The CDR3 spells CASSLAGVSTEAFF. In nucleotides, the CDR3 is TGTGCCAGCAGCTTAGCCGGGGTTAGCACTGAAGCTTTCTTT.

This clonotype was recorded many times. This sequence joins TRBV6-1 and TRBJ1-2, with a tentative D call TRBD1 (6 bases). The CDR3 consists of 13 residues. Trimming shortened V by 4 bases and J by 7 bases, and 13 bases separated the two germline ends. CDR1 MNHNS and CDR2 SASEGT come from the germline V gene. The CDR3 is CASSVNRESGYTF. The CDR3 nucleotides read TGTGCCAGCAGTGTCAACAGGGAGAGTGGCTACACCTTC.

This clonotype was found many times. The V gene is TRBV29-1, the J gene TRBJ1-1, with a tentative D call TRBD1 (6 bases). Trimming stripped 7 bases from V and 1 base from J, with 22 bases between. CDR3 length equals 16 residues. Germline CDR1 SQVTM, CDR2 ANQGSEA. The CDR3: CSATAPYRDANTEAFF. The CDR3 DNA is TGCAGCGCGACCGCGCCATACAGGGACGCGAACACTGAAGCTTTCTTT.

The CDR3 is CASTVQGSSYNEQFF. In DNA form, the CDR3 reads TGCGCCAGCACCGTACAAGGGAGCTCCTACAATGAGCAGTTCTTC. The chain has TRBV5-1 and TRBJ2-1; the D gene is possibly TRBD2 (5 bases). Germline values: CDR1 SGHRS, CDR2 YFSETQ. The V end was cut by 6 bases, the J end by 0 bases, with 13 bases between. This CDR3 is built from 15 residues.

The V and J genes are TRBV19 and TRBJ1-2; 7 bases fit TRBD1. Germline trimming cut 3 bases from V and 0 bases from J; bases unmatched to any gene: 7. CDR3 size: 16 residues. Germline CDR1 is LNHDA and CDR2 is SQIVND (reference sequence). CDR3 region: CASSIRTGESNYGYTF. CDR3 nucleotides: TGTGCCAGTAGTATCAGGACAGGAGAATCTAACTATGGCTACACCTTC.

This clonotype is labeled medium-sized. The chain combines TRBV10-3 with TRBJ2-2; no clear D. The V end was cut by 4 bases, the J end by 6 bases, with 9 bases between. The V gene's germline CDR1 is ENHRY and CDR2 SYGVKD. The CDR3 totals 13 residues. The CDR3, as DNA: TGTGCCATCAGTGTTTCTACCCCCGGGGAGCTGTTTTTT. The encoded protein is CAISVSTPGELFF.

About this clonotype: This may be a read error: a much more frequent sequence differs by one nucleotide. V gene TRBV7-3 combines with J gene TRBJ2-1, with no clear D. The CDR3 extends over 12 amino acids. V was trimmed by 6 bases and J by 8 bases, leaving 11 bases between them. The germline CDR1 and CDR2 sequences are SGHTA and FQGTGA. CDR3 residues: CASSNEMDEQFF. CDR3 DNA: TGTGCCAGCAGTAACGAGATGGATGAGCAGTTCTTC. Full variable domain (outside the CDR3, taken from reference TRBV7-3 and TRBJ2-1): GAGVSQTPSNKVTEKGKYVELRCDPISGHTALYWYRQSLGQGPEFLIYFQGTGAADDSGLPNDRFFAVRPEGSVSTLKIQRTERGDSAVYLCASSNEMDEQFFGPGTRLTVL.

As regards this clonotype: One end of the junction fails to match germline, which may point to a read error. J is TRBJ2-3 and V is TRBV5-1; 13 bases match TRBD2. This CDR3 is built from 20 residues. Germline-derived CDR1 and CDR2 are SGHRS and YFSETQ. The CDR3 DNA reads TGCGCCAGCAGCCGGTCTGGGTTAGAAAGACTAGCGGGAGGCACAGATACGAAGTATTTT. Translation: CASSRSGLERLAGGTDTKYF.

The V call is TRBV18, the J call TRBJ1-1; 7 nucleotides align to TRBD1. CDR1 KGHSH and CDR2 LQKENI come from the germline V gene. CDR3 size: 11 residues. Unmatched junction bases numbered 3, after V lost 8 bases and J lost 6 bases. The CDR3 nucleotides are TGTGCCAGCCAGGGGGGAGCTGAAGCTTTCTTT. Residues: CASQGGAEAFF.

By share, this clonotype counts as medium-sized. The chain combines TRBV9 with TRBJ1-6; perhaps TRBD1 as D (6 bases). Germline CDR1 and CDR2: SGDLS and YYNGEE. Trimming took 0 bases from V and 8 from J, leaving 9 bases between them. CDR3 length: 14 residues. CDR3 in DNA: TGTGCCAGCAGCGTAGGACAGGCGTATTCACCCCTCCACTTT. This encodes CASSVGQAYSPLHF.

This clonotype is termed medium-sized. The chain recombines TRBV7-9 with TRBJ2-3; a weak D match, TRBD2 (6 bases). The germline V gene has CDR1 SEHNR and CDR2 FQNEAQ (reference sequence). The CDR3 loop spans 15 amino acids. The ends were cut back, 5 bases at V and 2 bases at J, with 14 bases in the middle. The CDR3 loop is CASSAGTGDTDTQYF. CDR3 sequence (DNA): TGTGCCAGCAGCGCCGGGACTGGAGACACAGATACGCAGTATTTT.

Relative to its sample, this clonotype is medium-sized. The chain has TRBV24-1 and TRBJ2-1; 12 nucleotides match TRBD2. This CDR3 contains 18 residues. The germline V gene has CDR1 KGHDR and CDR2 SFDVKD. The junction had 9 bases not matched to a gene; V was cut back by 0 bases and J by 7 bases. The chain's CDR3 is CATSDLQVTSGRANEQFF. In DNA, the CDR3 is TGTGCCACCAGTGATTTGCAGGTGACTAGCGGGAGAGCAAATGAGCAGTTCTTC.

By proportion, this clonotype is medium-sized (0.01 to 0.1%). The rearrangement links TRBV5-1 to TRBJ2-7; D may be TRBD2 (6 bases). The ends were cut back, 2 bases at V and 2 bases at J, with 11 bases in the middle. The length of the CDR3 is 14 residues. Looked up from germline, CDR1 is SGHRS and CDR2 is YFSETQ. Written as DNA, the CDR3 is TGCGCCAGCAGCTTATTAGCGGATACCTACGAGCAGTACTTC. It codes for CASSLLADTYEQYF.

This clonotype counts as medium-sized. The V and J genes are TRBV24-1 and TRBJ1-5; no firm D call. This CDR3 has 12 residues. Germline V CDR1 and CDR2: KGHDR, SFDVKD. V was trimmed by 7 bases and J by 9 bases, leaving 12 bases between them. The CDR3 sequence: CATSEGARPQHF. Written as DNA, the CDR3 is TGTGCCACCAGCGAGGGCGCCAGGCCCCAGCATTTT.

Concerning this clonotype: A much larger clone differs from this one at a single base, so this may be a read error. V usage is TRBV12-3 or TRBV12-4 and J usage is TRBJ2-1, with no clear D. The length of the CDR3 is 15 residues. With 3 bases removed from V and 0 bases from J, the gap between germline ends came to 9 bases. For the CDR3, the DNA is TGTGCCAGCAGTTTTGGGCGCTCCTCCTACAATGAGCAGTTCTTC. Its protein is CASSFGRSSYNEQFF.

This clonotype is deemed medium-sized. The V gene is TRBV27, the J gene TRBJ2-5; D call uncertain. The CDR3 totals 13 residues. Germline loops: CDR1 MNHEY, CDR2 SMNVEV (reference sequence). V was clipped by 6 bases and J by 4 bases, with 12 bases between them. The CDR3, as DNA: TGTGCCAGCAGCCTCCGCGGCCGAGAGACCCAGTACTTC. Its protein is CASSLRGRETQYF.

In its sample, this clonotype was seen many times. This sequence joins TRBV5-4 and TRBJ1-6; D uncertain. The CDR3 contains 16 residues. V was pared by 0 bases and J by 7 bases, with 14 bases between. CDR1 is SGHNT, CDR2 YYREEE, per germline (reference sequence). CDR3 sequence reads: CASSLGPGELNSPLHF. As DNA, the CDR3 is TGTGCCAGCAGCTTGGGGCCCGGGGAGTTGAATTCACCCCTCCACTTT.

This clonotype ranks as medium-sized. The chain uses TRBV4-2 and TRBJ2-1; maybe TRBD2 (5 bases). The germline gives CDR1 LGHNA, CDR2 YNFKEQ. CDR3 length: 15 amino acids. With 1 base removed from V and 6 bases from J, the gap between germline ends came to 13 bases. Here the CDR3 reads CASSQAVGEGNEQFF. CDR3 sequence (DNA): TGTGCCAGCAGCCAAGCCGTGGGAGAGGGCAATGAGCAGTTCTTC.

This chain joins TRBV27 and TRBJ2-3; D gene uncertain. The CDR3 has 15 residues. Trimming cost V 6 bases and J 0 bases, with 13 bases left between them. Per germline, CDR1 MNHEY and CDR2 SMNVEV (reference sequence). CDR3 residues: CASSTGLLSTDTQYF. CDR3 DNA: TGTGCCAGCAGCACTGGTCTTCTTAGCACAGATACGCAGTATTTT.

In this sample, this clonotype is medium-sized. CDR3 loop: CASSRILSTNEKLFF. The CDR3 region has the DNA TGTGCCAGCAGCCGAATTCTTTCAACTAATGAAAAACTGTTTTTT. The chain is built from TRBV3-1 and TRBJ1-4; unclear D gene. The CDR3 has 15 amino acids. Germline lookup yields CDR1 LGHDT and CDR2 YNNKEL (reference sequence). The germline V and J ends were trimmed by 4 bases and 0 bases, with 9 bases remaining between them. Full variable domain (remainder filled in from reference TRBV3-1 and TRBJ1-4): DTAVSQTPKYLVTQMGNDKSIKCEQNLGHDTMYWYKQDSKKFLKIMFSYNNKELIINETVPNRFSPKSPDKAHLNLHINSLELGDSAVYFCASSRILSTNEKLFFGSGTQLSVL.

By frequency in the sample, this clonotype is medium-sized. The chain combines TRBV6-2 or TRBV6-3 with TRBJ1-5, with D possibly matching TRBD1 (6 bases). Germline V gene sequence: CDR1 MNHEY, CDR2 SVGEGT. The V and J ends lost 2 bases and 9 bases respectively, with 17 bases between them. The CDR3 has 15 amino acids. CDR3 DNA: TGTGCCAGCAGTTACGGAGGGGGGGGCGGCCGGCCCCAGCATTTT. As protein: CASSYGGGGGRPQHF.